This T cell receptor beta chain was obtained from a study of blood T cell repertoires in COVID-19. The CDR3 runs 14 residues. Germline lookup yields CDR1 LGHDT and CDR2 YNNKEL (reference sequence). Trimming pared 6 bases from V and 1 base from J, leaving 11 bases between. Assay used: immunoSEQ multiplex PCR; TCRdb lists only in-frame clones, some missing. Among about 320,000 clones listed, about 91% were seen once. The sequence was obtained from a woman aged 25 to 39 with COVID-19, enrolled during active disease. V is TRBV3-1 (or the pseudogene TRBV3-2) and J is TRBJ2-3; tentatively, D is TRBD2 (5 bases). The source material was peripheral blood. The CDR3 DNA is TGTGCCAGCAGACCGGGGTGGGGCACAGATACGCAGTATTTT. Protein product: CASRPGWGTDTQYF.